This TCR beta chain was profiled in a study of shared clonotypes between healthy human individuals. Method: immunoSEQ multiplex PCR; TCRdb's copy keeps in-frame clones and lacks some. The sample includes about a million clones, roughly 70% of them seen just once. There are 15 residues in the CDR3. V was clipped by 6 bases and J by 2 bases, with 17 bases between them. This clonotype was sampled from a man aged 18 to 30 in good health. The sequencing input was memory CD4+ T cells sorted from blood. The sample's subset: CD45RA-negative fraction. V and J are TRBV23-1 and TRBJ2-7; D is uncertain. TRBV23-1 falls under the ORF class, with uncertain function. The CDR3 region has the DNA TGCGCCAGCAGGCTAGTTGAATCTGATCCCTACGAGCAGTACTTC. Protein sequence: CASRLVESDPYEQYF.